This T cell receptor beta chain was profiled in a study of cytomegalovirus exposure and HLA in healthy donors. Study results and caveats: Follow-up analysis found HLA locus-dependent TCR association rates, highest for DRB1 and lowest for HLA-C. Follow-up analysis seemed to connect common viral pathogens with several of the most significant clusters identified. The CMV antigen specificity of a few CMV-associated chains was confirmed through in vitro analysis.

Healthy bone marrow donors made up the donors. V lost 6 bases and J lost 7, with 19 bases in between. Germline loops: CDR1 SQVTM, CDR2 ANQGSEA. The CDR3 covers 14 residues. This clone appeared a single time. No antigen is known for it. The PCR made use of 60 Vbeta and 13 Jbeta primers. Sequencing used immunoSEQ multiplex PCR; TCRdb keeps in-frame clones, though not all of them. Of 120,000 or so clones detected, over 65% appear once; the ten largest clones hold roughly 1.8%. This TCR was recovered from a man younger than 30 in good health and CMV-seronegative. The chain combines TRBV29-1 with TRBJ2-1; tentative D call: TRBD1 (6 bases). The specimen was PBMCs. The CDR3, as DNA: TGCAGCGTCTTATACGGACAGTTGGGGAATGAGCAGTTCTTC. Translated, it gives CSVLYGQLGNEQFF.